This TCR beta chain is from a study of blood T cells in healthy people across ages. General study points: Expanded clonotype shifts may have been confounded, as the donors had an unknown CMV status. Across the age range, TCR beta diversity per million T cells fell in a roughly linear way.

Only a few counts were recorded for this clonotype. Its antigen is unknown. Germline loops: CDR1 SGHRS, CDR2 YFSETQ. V was pared by 4 bases and J by 5 bases, with 9 bases between. This CDR3 has 12 residues. The use of a sample-barcoded 5' primer and a J-beta primer mix characterized a second PCR of roughly 7 to 11 cycles. TCRdb called the 5' RACE reads again in MiXCR, with one record for every CDR3 protein. The sample shows hundreds of thousands of distinct CDR3 sequences, roughly 44% of them seen only once. Staff drew 9 to 10 milliliters of peripheral blood from each donor. Total RNA, at least 5.5 micrograms per sample, came from PBMCs.

The TCR sequence derives from a man between 60 and 75 years old in good health. Sequencing was carried out using blood. This chain connects TRBV5-1 to TRBJ2-5; D ambiguous. CDR3 DNA: TGCGCCAGCAGCCCGAAAGGGGAGACCCAGTACTTC. Translated, it gives CASSPKGETQYF.